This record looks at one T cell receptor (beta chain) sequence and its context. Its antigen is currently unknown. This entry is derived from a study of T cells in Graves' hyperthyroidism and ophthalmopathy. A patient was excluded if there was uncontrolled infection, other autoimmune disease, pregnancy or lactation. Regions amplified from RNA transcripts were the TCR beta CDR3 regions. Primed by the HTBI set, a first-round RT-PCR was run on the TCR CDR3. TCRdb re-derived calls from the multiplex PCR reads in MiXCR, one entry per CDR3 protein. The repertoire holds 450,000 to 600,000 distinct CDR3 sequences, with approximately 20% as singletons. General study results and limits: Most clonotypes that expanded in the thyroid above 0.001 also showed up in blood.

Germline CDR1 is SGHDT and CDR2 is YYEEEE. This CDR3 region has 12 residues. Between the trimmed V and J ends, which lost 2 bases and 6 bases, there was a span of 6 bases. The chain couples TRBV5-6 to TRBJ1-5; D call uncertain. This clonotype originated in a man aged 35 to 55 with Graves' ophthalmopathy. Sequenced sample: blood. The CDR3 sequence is CASSFSGQPQHF. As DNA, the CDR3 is TGTGCCAGCAGCTTTTCGGGTCAGCCCCAGCATTTT. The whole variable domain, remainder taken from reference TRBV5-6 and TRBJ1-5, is DAGVTQSPTHLIKTRGQQVTLRCSPKSGHDTVSWYQQALGQGPQFIFQYYEEEERQRGNFPDRFSGHQFPNYSSELNVNALLLGDSALYLCASSFSGQPQHFGDGTRLSIL.